The 2 T cell receptor beta chains listed next were all sequenced from one sample in a study of blood T cell repertoires in COVID-19. TCRdb keeps only in-frame clones here, not all; method: immunoSEQ multiplex PCR. The sample yields fewer than 120,000 clones, 75% to 80% seen once. Sequencing used peripheral blood. The receptors shown here come from a woman over 75 with active or convalescent COVID-19.

V and J are TRBV18 and TRBJ2-3; D might be TRBD2 (6 bases). This CDR3 is built from 16 residues. CDR1 is KGHSH, CDR2 LQKENI, per germline. The V and J ends lost 2 bases and 1 base respectively, with 13 bases between them. For the CDR3, the DNA is TGTGCCAGCTCACCATTCGTAGCGGTAGGCACAGATACGCAGTATTTT. Translated: CASSPFVAVGTDTQYF.

The chain recombines TRBV4-1 with TRBJ1-1; D is undetermined. The CDR3 is made up of 17 amino acids. V dropped 1 base and J dropped 3 bases, with 18 bases sitting between them. Germline V lookup: CDR1 MGHRA, CDR2 YSYEKL. CDR3 residues: CASSQAAGRAWDTEAFF. The CDR3 DNA is TGCGCCAGCAGCCAAGCGGCGGGGAGGGCATGGGACACTGAAGCTTTCTTT.